This entry lists 24 T cell receptor beta chains sequenced from one sample in a study of blood T cells in healthy people across ages. Alongside a J-beta primer mix, a sample-barcoded 5' primer served in a second PCR lasting 7 to 11 cycles. TCRdb itself ran the 5' RACE reads through MiXCR, one entry per CDR3 protein. Here the sample spans under 1,000,000 distinct CDR3 sequences, about half being singletons. The sequencing sample was made of blood. The receptors were gathered from a man older than 75 in good health.

The chain has TRBV15 and TRBJ2-3; 8 bases fit TRBD2. This CDR3 contains 16 residues. V was clipped by 1 base and J by 7 bases; unmatched bases: 10. In germline, CDR1 is LNHNV, CDR2 YYDKDF (reference sequence). Written as DNA, the CDR3 is TGTGCCACCAGCAGAGTTAAGACTAGCGTCGACAATACGCAGTATTTT. Amino acids: CATSRVKTSVDNTQYF.

The chain recombines TRBV3-1 with TRBJ1-5; possible D gene TRBD1, 5 bases. The CDR3 runs 12 residues. The V gene lost 0 bases and the J gene lost 15 bases, with 12 bases spanning the gap. Germline V gene sequence: CDR1 LGHDT, CDR2 YNNKEL (reference sequence). As DNA, the CDR3 is TGTGCCAGCAGCCAAGATCTGGGACCTCGGCATTTT. Its protein is CASSQDLGPRHF.

This clonotype was picked up a small number of times. CDR3: CASSQGMASEKLFF. CDR3 DNA: TGTGCCAGCAGTCAGGGGATGGCATCTGAAAAACTGTTTTTT. The V gene is TRBV12-3 or TRBV12-4, the J gene TRBJ1-4, with a possible D match to TRBD1 (6 bases). CDR3 length: 14 residues. V lost 5 bases to trimming and J lost 7 bases, with 14 bases between them.

This chain uses TRBV20-1 with TRBJ2-4; a possible D gene is TRBD2 (5 bases). CDR1 DFQATT and CDR2 SNEGSKA come from the germline V gene (reference sequence). V was trimmed by 1 base and J by 13 bases, leaving 14 bases between them. CDR3 length: 12 residues. This CDR3 reads CSARAELGEQYF. CDR3 sequence (DNA): TGCAGTGCTAGAGCGGAGCTGGGAGAGCAGTACTTC.

The rearrangement uses TRBV27 and TRBJ2-1; TRBD1 agrees at 9 bases. This CDR3 is 16 amino acids long. The J segment lost 6 bases and the V segment lost 5 bases, leaving 11 bases of the junction unmatched. The germline gives CDR1 MNHEY, CDR2 SMNVEV (reference sequence). CDR3 region: CASSADRGFPGNEQFF. CDR3 nucleotides: TGTGCCAGCAGTGCCGACAGGGGGTTCCCAGGCAATGAGCAGTTCTTC.

The chain joins TRBV2 to TRBJ1-5; D unclear. CDR1 is SNHLY and CDR2 is FYNNEI in the germline V gene. V was cut by 5 bases and J by 0 bases, with 8 bases left in between. The CDR3 spans 14 residues. CDR3 sequence: CASSPSLSNQPQHF. Written as DNA, the CDR3 is TGTGCCAGCAGTCCTTCTCTTAGCAATCAGCCCCAGCATTTT. Drawing the rest from reference TRBV2 and TRBJ1-5, the complete variable domain is EPEVTQTPSHQVTQMGQEVILRCVPISNHLYFYWYRQILGQKVEFLVSFYNNEISEKSEIFDDQFSVERPDGSNFTLKIRSTKLEDSAMYFCASSPSLSNQPQHFGDGTRLSIL.

V and J are TRBV28 and TRBJ2-5; D perhaps matches TRBD1 (6 bases). The germline gives CDR1 MDHEN, CDR2 SYDVKM. V shed 0 bases and J shed 4 bases, with 18 bases lying between them. The CDR3 covers 17 residues. CDR3 region: CASSLWSTGTSGETQYF. CDR3 sequence (DNA): TGTGCCAGCAGTTTATGGAGTACAGGGACCAGTGGAGAGACCCAGTACTTC.

This chain joins TRBV12-3 or TRBV12-4 and TRBJ1-5; unclear D gene. The CDR3 extends over 13 amino acids. With 8 bases removed from V and 2 bases from J, the gap between germline ends came to 10 bases. The CDR3 spells CASGLEGNQPQHF. In nucleotides, the CDR3 is TGTGCCAGCGGACTGGAAGGCAATCAGCCCCAGCATTTT.

This clonotype was counted ten times or more. The CDR3 nucleotides read TGCAGTGCTAGAGACACAAATTACAGGGTTCTGAGAGAAGGGACCCAGTACTTC. This encodes CSARDTNYRVLREGTQYF. V usage is TRBV20-1 and J usage is TRBJ2-5; maybe TRBD1 (6 bases). Germline V CDR1 and CDR2: DFQATT, SNEGSKA (reference sequence). The length of the CDR3 is 18 residues. Trimming stripped 0 bases from V and 7 bases from J, with 27 bases between.

In its sample, this clonotype was seen many times. This chain connects TRBV20-1 to TRBJ2-1; a weak D match, TRBD2 (6 bases). Germline values: CDR1 DFQATT, CDR2 SNEGSKA (reference sequence). The V gene lost 7 bases and the J gene lost 9 bases, with 19 bases spanning the gap. The CDR3 totals 13 residues. DNA for the CDR3: TGCAGTGGATTGTTGTCGGGGGAGAGTGAGCAGTTCTTC. Its translation: CSGLLSGESEQFF.

V and J are TRBV7-2 and TRBJ1-4; 10 bases fit TRBD1. With 5 bases clipped from V and 5 bases from J, the junction kept 8 bases outside the gene matches. CDR3 length equals 16 residues. The germline gives CDR1 SGHTA, CDR2 FQGNSA. The CDR3 bases are TGTGCCAGCAGCCCGGTCCCGGGACAGGGGAATGAAAAACTGTTTTTT. Translating it yields CASSPVPGQGNEKLFF.

The chain employs TRBV7-2 and TRBJ2-5; 14 bases agree with TRBD2. Trimming at V came to 1 base and at J to 2 bases, leaving 6 bases not matched to a gene. The CDR3 is made up of 18 amino acids. CDR1 is SGHTA, CDR2 FQGNSA, per germline. This chain's CDR3 is CASSLGGTSGRGQETQYF. The CDR3 nucleotides read TGTGCCAGCAGCTTAGGAGGGACTAGCGGGAGAGGGCAAGAGACCCAGTACTTC. The whole variable domain, filled in from reference TRBV7-2 and TRBJ2-5, reads GAGVSQSPSNKVTEKGKDVELRCDPISGHTALYWYRQSLGQGLEFLIYFQGNSAPDKSGLPSDRFSAERTGGSVSTLTIQRTQQEDSAVYLCASSLGGTSGRGQETQYFGPGTRLLVL.

The genes are TRBV5-1 and TRBJ1-4, with D possibly TRBD1 on 5 matching bases. The V gene lost 3 bases and the J gene lost 4 bases, with 22 bases spanning the gap. Germline-derived CDR1 and CDR2 are SGHRS and YFSETQ. This CDR3 region has 18 residues. The CDR3 protein is CASSYIPGPASDNEKLFF. The CDR3, as DNA: TGCGCCAGCAGCTACATACCGGGACCGGCCTCTGATAATGAAAAACTGTTTTTT.

This clonotype turned up a few times. Germline and junction disagree at one end, which may indicate a read error. The CDR3 DNA reads TGTGCCAGCCGCTTCGGAGATACGCAGTATTTT. Encoded protein: CASRFGDTQYF. The chain carries TRBV11-3 and TRBJ2-3; the D is unclear. Looked up from germline, CDR1 is SGHNT and CDR2 is YENEEA. The length of the CDR3 is 11 residues. The whole variable domain, filled in from reference TRBV11-3 and TRBJ2-3, reads EAGVVQSPRYKIIEKKQPVAFWCNPISGHNTLYWYLQNLGQGPELLIRYENEEAVDDSQLPKDRFSAERLKGVDSTLKIQPAELGDSAVYLCASRFGDTQYFGPGTRLTVL.

The genes are TRBV3-1 and TRBJ2-5, with 11 nucleotides matching TRBD2. The germline CDR1 and CDR2 sequences are LGHDT and YNNKEL (reference sequence). The CDR3 is made up of 16 amino acids. The junction had 4 bases not matched to a gene; V was cut back by 2 bases and J by 2 bases. CDR3 bases: TGTGCCAGCAGCCAACAAGGGACTAGCGGTCAAGAGACCCAGTACTTC. Protein product: CASSQQGTSGQETQYF.

This clonotype was counted between two and nine times. V and J are TRBV5-1 and TRBJ2-5; 10 bases agree with TRBD2. Losses at the gene ends were 1 base for V and 11 bases for J; bases not matched to a gene: 14. The V gene's germline CDR1 is SGHRS and CDR2 YFSETQ. This CDR3 has 16 amino acids. The CDR3 DNA reads TGCGCCAGCAGCTTGACTTCTAGCGGGAGAATCAATGAGCAGTACTTC. Its protein product is CASSLTSSGRINEQYF.

There are a few counts of this clonotype. The germline gene is not matched at one end of the junction; a read error may be the cause. The chain's CDR3 is CATVGLGPYQGTQYF. The CDR3 DNA follows: TGTGCCACCGTTGGACTAGGCCCTTATCAAGGGACCCAGTACTTC. The chain employs TRBV24-1 and TRBJ2-5; 7 positions agree with TRBD2. The germline V gene encodes CDR1 KGHDR and CDR2 SFDVKD. The CDR3 length is 15 residues.

In this sample, this clonotype turned up once. CDR3 DNA sequence: TGCAGTGCTAGTATAACGGGAGTGGCAGATACGCAGTATTTT. Its translation is CSASITGVADTQYF. This chain links TRBV20-1 with TRBJ2-3; D perhaps matches TRBD2 (6 bases). This CDR3 has 14 residues. From germline, CDR1 is DFQATT and CDR2 SNEGSKA (reference sequence). V was clipped by 3 bases and J by 4 bases, with 14 bases between them.

This clonotype appeared a few times. The V call is TRBV12-3 or TRBV12-4, the J call TRBJ2-3; D ambiguous. This CDR3 spans 15 amino acids. Trimming removed 3 bases at V and 2 bases at J, with 12 bases between. CDR3 coding DNA: TGTGCCAGCAGTTTGGCGGTTACTGACACAGATACGCAGTATTTT. This gives the protein CASSLAVTDTDTQYF.

The sample holds many counts of this clonotype. The chain has TRBV5-1 and TRBJ2-7; the match to TRBD1 covers 8 bases. Germline assignment: CDR1 SGHRS and CDR2 YFSETQ. Trimming removed 3 bases from V and 6 bases from J; junction bases left unmatched: 8. This CDR3 has 14 amino acids. The CDR3 coding sequence is TGCGCCAGCAGCTACCCAGGGGGCAACGTCGAGCAGTACTTC. Protein: CASSYPGGNVEQYF.

This clonotype has only a few counts. The chain uses TRBV24-1 and TRBJ1-1; D might be TRBD1 (6 bases). The V end was cut by 9 bases, the J end by 7 bases, with 11 bases between. This CDR3 contains 11 residues. Germline CDR1 and CDR2: KGHDR and SFDVKD. The CDR3 nucleotides are TGTGCCACCGAACAGGGACATGAAGCTTTCTTT. The encoded protein is CATEQGHEAFF.

This clonotype was detected a few times. The rearrangement joins TRBV14 to TRBJ2-5; D ambiguous. CDR3 length: 13 residues. Trimming cost V 0 bases and J 5 bases, with 7 bases left between them. The germline gives CDR1 SGHDN, CDR2 FVKESK. This CDR3 reads CASSQDYPETQYF. In DNA form, the CDR3 reads TGTGCCAGCAGCCAAGATTATCCGGAGACCCAGTACTTC.

This clonotype was recorded a few times. The chain recombines TRBV4-3 with TRBJ2-6; D is unclear. The ends were cut back, 3 bases at V and 0 bases at J, with 12 bases in the middle. CDR1 is LGHNA and CDR2 is YSLEER in the germline V gene. CDR3 length equals 17 residues. The CDR3 is CASSQLTVSSGANVLTF. The CDR3 DNA is TGCGCCAGCAGCCAGTTGACTGTTAGCTCTGGGGCCAACGTCCTGACTTTC.

This chain links TRBV29-1 with TRBJ2-7; a weak D match, TRBD2 (6 bases). The CDR3 extends over 12 amino acids. V dropped 3 bases and J dropped 5 bases, with 11 bases sitting between them. In germline, CDR1 is SQVTM, CDR2 ANQGSEA. The CDR3 region has the DNA TGCAGCGTTGAGGAGGGGCGGAACGAGCAGTACTTC. Encoded protein: CSVEEGRNEQYF.